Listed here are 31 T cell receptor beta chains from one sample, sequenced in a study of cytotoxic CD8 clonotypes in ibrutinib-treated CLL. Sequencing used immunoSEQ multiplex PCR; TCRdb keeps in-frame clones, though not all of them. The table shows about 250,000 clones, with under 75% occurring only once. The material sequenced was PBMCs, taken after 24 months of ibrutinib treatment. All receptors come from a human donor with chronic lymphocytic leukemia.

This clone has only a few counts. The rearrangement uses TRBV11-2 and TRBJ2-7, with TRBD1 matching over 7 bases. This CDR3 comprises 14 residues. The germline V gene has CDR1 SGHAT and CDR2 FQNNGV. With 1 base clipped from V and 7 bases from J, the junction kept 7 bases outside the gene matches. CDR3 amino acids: CASSLVYRGREQYF. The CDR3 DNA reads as TGTGCCAGCAGCTTAGTTTACAGGGGACGGGAGCAGTACTTC.

The CDR3 coding sequence is TGTGCCAGTGGGAAGCCCCAGCATTTT. Translated, it gives CASGKPQHF. The chain joins TRBV19 to TRBJ1-5; no clear D. The CDR3 contains 9 residues. V was cut by 8 bases and J by 8 bases, with 4 bases left in between. CDR1 is LNHDA, CDR2 SQIVND, per germline (reference sequence).

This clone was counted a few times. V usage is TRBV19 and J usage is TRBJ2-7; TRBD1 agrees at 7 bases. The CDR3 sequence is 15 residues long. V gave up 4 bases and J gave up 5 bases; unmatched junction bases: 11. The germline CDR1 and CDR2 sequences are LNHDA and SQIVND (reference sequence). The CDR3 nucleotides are TGTGCCAGTAGTACACAGGGAAGAGGGGGCGACGAGCAGTACTTC. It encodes CASSTQGRGGDEQYF.

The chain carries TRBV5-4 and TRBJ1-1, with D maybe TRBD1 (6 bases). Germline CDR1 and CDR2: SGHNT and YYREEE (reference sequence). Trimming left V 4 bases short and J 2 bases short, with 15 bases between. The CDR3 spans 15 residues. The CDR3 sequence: CASSLASQGNTEAFF. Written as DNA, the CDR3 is TGTGCCAGCAGCCTAGCCTCACAGGGTAACACTGAAGCTTTCTTT.

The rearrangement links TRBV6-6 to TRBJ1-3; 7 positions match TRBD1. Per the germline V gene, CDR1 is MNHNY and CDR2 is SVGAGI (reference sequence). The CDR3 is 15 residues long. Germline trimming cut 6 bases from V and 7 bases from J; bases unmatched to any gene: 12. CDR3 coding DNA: TGTGCCAGCAGAGAACCGGGACAGCCACGGAACACCATATATTTT. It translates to CASREPGQPRNTIYF.

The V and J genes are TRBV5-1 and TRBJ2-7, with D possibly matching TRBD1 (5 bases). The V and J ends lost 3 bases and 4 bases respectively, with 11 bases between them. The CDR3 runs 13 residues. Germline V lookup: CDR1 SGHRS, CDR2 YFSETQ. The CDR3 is CASSYDQGYEQYF. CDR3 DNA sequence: TGCGCCAGCAGCTACGACCAGGGTTACGAGCAGTACTTC.

For the CDR3, the DNA is TGTGCCAGCAGCTTAAACCCATTAGCGTCGAGCTCCTACGAGCAGTACTTC. Translated: CASSLNPLASSSYEQYF. The V gene is TRBV7-2, the J gene TRBJ2-7, with TRBD2 as a possible D gene (5 bases). Trimming removed 2 bases from V and 0 bases from J, with 17 bases in between. The CDR3 totals 17 residues. The germline V gene encodes CDR1 SGHTA and CDR2 FQGNSA.

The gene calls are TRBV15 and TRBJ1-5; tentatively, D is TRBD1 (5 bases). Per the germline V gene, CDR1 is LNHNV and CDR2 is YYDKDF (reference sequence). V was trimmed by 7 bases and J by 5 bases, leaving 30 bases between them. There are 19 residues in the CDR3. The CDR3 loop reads CATTKSVPLGGDEDQPQHF. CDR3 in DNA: TGTGCCACCACAAAGAGTGTCCCTCTAGGAGGGGACGAGGATCAGCCCCAGCATTTT.

The CDR3 protein is CASSFGPTTGTSREQYF. Written as DNA, the CDR3 is TGTGCCAGCAGCTTCGGCCCAACCACCGGGACTAGCCGTGAGCAGTACTTC. This rearrangement joins TRBV7-8 to TRBJ2-7, with TRBD2 matching 9 bases. CDR1 is SGHVS and CDR2 is FQNEAQ in the germline V gene. Trimming at V came to 3 bases and at J to 7 bases, leaving 16 bases not matched to a gene. This CDR3 is built from 17 residues.

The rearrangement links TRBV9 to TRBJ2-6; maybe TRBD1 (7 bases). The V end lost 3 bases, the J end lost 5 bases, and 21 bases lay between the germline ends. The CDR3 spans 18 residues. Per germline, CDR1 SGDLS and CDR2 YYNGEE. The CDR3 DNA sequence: TGTGCCAGCAGCGGGCGGGGACCTCAAGGGGGCCGGGCCAACGTCCTGACTTTC. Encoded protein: CASSGRGPQGGRANVLTF.

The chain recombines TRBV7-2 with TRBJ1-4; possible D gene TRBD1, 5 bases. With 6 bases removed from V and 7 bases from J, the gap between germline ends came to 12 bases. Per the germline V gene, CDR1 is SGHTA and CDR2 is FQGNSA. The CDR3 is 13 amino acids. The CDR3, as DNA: TGTGCCAGCAGAAGCAAGGGGCGTGAAAAACTGTTTTTT. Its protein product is CASRSKGREKLFF.

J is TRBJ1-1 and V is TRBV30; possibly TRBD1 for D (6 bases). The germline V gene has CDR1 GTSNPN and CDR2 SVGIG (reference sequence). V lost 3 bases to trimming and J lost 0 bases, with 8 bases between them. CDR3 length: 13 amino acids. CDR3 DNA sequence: TGTGCCTGGAGAGGGGGGTTGAACACTGAAGCTTTCTTT. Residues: CAWRGGLNTEAFF.

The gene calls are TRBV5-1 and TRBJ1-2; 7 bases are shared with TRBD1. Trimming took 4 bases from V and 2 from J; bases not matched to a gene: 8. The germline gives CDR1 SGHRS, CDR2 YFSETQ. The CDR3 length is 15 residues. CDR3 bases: TGCGCCAGCAGCCTAACCCAGACAGGGAACTATGGCTACACCTTC. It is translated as CASSLTQTGNYGYTF.

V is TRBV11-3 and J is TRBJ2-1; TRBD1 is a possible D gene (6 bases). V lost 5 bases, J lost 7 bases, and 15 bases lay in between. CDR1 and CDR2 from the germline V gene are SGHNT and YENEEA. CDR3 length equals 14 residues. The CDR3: CASSPAGAWNEQFF. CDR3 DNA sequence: TGTGCCAGCAGCCCAGCAGGGGCGTGGAATGAGCAGTTCTTC.

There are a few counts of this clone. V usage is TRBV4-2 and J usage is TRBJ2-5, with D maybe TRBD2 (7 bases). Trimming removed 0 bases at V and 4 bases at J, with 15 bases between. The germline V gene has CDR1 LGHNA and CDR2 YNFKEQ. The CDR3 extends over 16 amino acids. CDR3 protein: CASSQDGQGGGETQYF. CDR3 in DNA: TGTGCCAGCAGCCAAGATGGCCAGGGAGGGGGAGAGACCCAGTACTTC.

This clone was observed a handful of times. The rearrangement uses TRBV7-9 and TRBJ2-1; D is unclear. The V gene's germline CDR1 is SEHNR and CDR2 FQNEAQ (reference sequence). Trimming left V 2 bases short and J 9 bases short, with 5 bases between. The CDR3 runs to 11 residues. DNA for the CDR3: TGTGCCAGCAGCTTAACTGCTGAGCAGTTCTTC. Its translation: CASSLTAEQFF.

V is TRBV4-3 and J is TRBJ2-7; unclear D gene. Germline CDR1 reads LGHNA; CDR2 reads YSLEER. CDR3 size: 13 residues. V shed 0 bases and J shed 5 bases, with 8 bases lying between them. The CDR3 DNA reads TGCGCCAGCAGCCAAGAATCGTACCACGAGCAGTACTTC. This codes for CASSQESYHEQYF.

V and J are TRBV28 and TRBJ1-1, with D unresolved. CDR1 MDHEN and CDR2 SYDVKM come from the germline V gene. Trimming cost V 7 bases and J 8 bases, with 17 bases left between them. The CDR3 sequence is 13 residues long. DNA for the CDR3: TGTGCCAGCATCATTTCGGGGTACGGGGAAGCTTTCTTT. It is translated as CASIISGYGEAFF.

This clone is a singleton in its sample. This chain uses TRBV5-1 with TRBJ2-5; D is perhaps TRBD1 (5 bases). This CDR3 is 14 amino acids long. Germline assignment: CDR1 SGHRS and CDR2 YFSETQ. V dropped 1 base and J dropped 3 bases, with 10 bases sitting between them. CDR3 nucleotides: TGCGCCAGCAGCTTGTCCCCAGGGAAAGAGACCCAGTACTTC. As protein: CASSLSPGKETQYF.

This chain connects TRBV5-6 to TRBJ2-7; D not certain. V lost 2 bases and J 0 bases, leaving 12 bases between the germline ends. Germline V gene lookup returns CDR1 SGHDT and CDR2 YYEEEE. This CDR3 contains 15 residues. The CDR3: CASSFKRNYSYEQYF. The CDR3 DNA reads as TGTGCCAGCAGCTTTAAACGGAACTACTCCTACGAGCAGTACTTC.

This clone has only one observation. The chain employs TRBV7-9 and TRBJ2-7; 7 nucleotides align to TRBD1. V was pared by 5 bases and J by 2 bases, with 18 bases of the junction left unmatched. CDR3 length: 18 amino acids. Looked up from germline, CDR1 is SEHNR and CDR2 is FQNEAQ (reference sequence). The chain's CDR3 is CASSTRDSPKRNPYEQYF. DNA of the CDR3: TGTGCCAGCAGCACCCGGGACAGCCCCAAGCGAAACCCCTACGAGCAGTACTTC.

DNA of the CDR3: TGTGCCAGCAGTTTAGCCGTTTGGGGGAATCAGCCCCAGCATTTT. Protein sequence: CASSLAVWGNQPQHF. This chain links TRBV28 with TRBJ1-5, with D perhaps matching TRBD1 (5 bases). The CDR3 is made up of 15 amino acids. Per germline, CDR1 MDHEN and CDR2 SYDVKM. Trimming took 2 bases from V and 4 from J, leaving 12 bases between them.

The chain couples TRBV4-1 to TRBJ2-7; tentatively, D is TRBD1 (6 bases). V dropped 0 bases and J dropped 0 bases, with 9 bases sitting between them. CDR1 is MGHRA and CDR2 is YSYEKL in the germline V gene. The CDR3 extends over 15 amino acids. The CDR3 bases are TGCGCCAGCAGCCAAGAGGGGGCAGCCTCCTACGAGCAGTACTTC. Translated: CASSQEGAASYEQYF.

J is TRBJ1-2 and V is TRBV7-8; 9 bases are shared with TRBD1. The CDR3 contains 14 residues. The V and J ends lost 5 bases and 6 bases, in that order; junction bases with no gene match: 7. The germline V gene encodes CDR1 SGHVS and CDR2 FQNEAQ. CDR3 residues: CASSGRDREDGYTF. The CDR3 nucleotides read TGTGCCAGCAGCGGGCGGGACAGGGAGGATGGCTACACCTTC.

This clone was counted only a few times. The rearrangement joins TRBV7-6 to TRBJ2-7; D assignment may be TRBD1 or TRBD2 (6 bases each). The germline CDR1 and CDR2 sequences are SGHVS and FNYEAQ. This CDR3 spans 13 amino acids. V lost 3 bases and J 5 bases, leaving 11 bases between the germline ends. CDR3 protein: CASSLEEGDEQYF. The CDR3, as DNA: TGTGCCAGCAGCTTGGAGGAGGGGGACGAGCAGTACTTC.

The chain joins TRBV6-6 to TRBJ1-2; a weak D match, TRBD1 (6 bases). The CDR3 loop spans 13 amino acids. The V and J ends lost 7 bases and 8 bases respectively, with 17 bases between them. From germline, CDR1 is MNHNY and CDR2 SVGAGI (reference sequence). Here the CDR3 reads CASTRAGGQGYTF. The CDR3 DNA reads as TGTGCCAGCACTAGAGCGGGGGGCCAGGGCTACACCTTC.

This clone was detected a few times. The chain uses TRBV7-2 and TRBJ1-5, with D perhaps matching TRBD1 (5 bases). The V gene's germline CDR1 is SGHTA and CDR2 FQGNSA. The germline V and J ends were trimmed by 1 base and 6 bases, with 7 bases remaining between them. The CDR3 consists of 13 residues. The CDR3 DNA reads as TGTGCCAGCAGCTTAGTAGGGGCTCAGCCCCAGCATTTT. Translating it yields CASSLVGAQPQHF.

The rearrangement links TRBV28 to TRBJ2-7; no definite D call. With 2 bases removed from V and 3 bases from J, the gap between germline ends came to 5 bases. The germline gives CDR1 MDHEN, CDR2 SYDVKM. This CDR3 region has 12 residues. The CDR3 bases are TGTGCCAGCAGTTTAGGGGACTACGAGCAGTACTTC. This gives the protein CASSLGDYEQYF.

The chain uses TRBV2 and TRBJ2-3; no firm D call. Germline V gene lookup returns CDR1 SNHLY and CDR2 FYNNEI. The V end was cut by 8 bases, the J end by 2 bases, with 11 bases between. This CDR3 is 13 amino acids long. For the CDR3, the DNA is TGTGCCAGCGGGCTGAGGCACACAGATACGCAGTATTTT. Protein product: CASGLRHTDTQYF.

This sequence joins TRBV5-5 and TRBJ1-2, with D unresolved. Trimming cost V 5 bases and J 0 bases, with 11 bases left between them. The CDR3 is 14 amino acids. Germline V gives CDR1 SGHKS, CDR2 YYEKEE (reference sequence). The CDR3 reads CASRSHRANYGYTF. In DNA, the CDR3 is TGTGCCAGCAGGTCACACAGAGCTAACTATGGCTACACCTTC.

The CDR3: CASSARTSSTDTQYF. Written as DNA, the CDR3 is TGCGCCAGCAGCGCCCGGACTAGCAGCACAGATACGCAGTATTTT. This chain connects TRBV5-1 to TRBJ2-3, with TRBD2 matching 8 bases. From germline, CDR1 is SGHRS and CDR2 YFSETQ. The CDR3 sequence is 15 residues long. The V and J ends lost 4 bases and 0 bases, in that order; junction bases with no gene match: 4.